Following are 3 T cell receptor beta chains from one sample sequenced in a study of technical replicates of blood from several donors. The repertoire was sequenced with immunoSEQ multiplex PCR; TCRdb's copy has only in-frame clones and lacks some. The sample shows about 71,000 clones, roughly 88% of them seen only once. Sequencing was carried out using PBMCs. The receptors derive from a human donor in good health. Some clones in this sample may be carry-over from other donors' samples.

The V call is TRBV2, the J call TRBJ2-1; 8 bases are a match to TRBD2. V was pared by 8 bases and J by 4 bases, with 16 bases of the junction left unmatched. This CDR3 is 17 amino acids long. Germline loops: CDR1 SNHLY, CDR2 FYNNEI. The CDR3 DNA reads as TGTGCCAGCGCTATCGGGGCCTATCGGGGGGGATACAATGAGCAGTTCTTC. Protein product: CASAIGAYRGGYNEQFF.

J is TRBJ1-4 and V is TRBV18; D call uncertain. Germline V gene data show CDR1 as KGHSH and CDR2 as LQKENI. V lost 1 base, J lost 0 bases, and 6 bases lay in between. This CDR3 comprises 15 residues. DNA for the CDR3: TGTGCCAGCTCACCACAAGGAGCAACTAATGAAAAACTGTTTTTT. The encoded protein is CASSPQGATNEKLFF.

CDR3 region: CASSSDDRGTYGYTF. CDR3 DNA: TGTGCCAGCAGCTCAGATGACAGGGGAACGTATGGCTACACCTTC. The rearrangement joins TRBV5-6 to TRBJ1-2; 8 bases are shared with TRBD1. The CDR3 contains 15 residues. The junction had 9 bases not matched to a gene; V was cut back by 3 bases and J by 5 bases. CDR1 and CDR2 (germline): SGHDT, YYEEEE.